The rows below give T cell receptor beta chains drawn from one sample of a study of blood T cells in healthy people across ages. TCRdb re-analysed the 5' RACE reads in MiXCR, keeping a single row per CDR3 protein. The table shows 600,000 to 900,000 distinct CDR3 sequences, with roughly 26% occurring only once. These sequences were also reported in another study, on T cells of mothers and their children.

Input material: blood. The receptor set was obtained from a boy aged 5-17 years in good health. CDR3s include the opening cysteine and the closing phenylalanine or tryptophan. D genes are given only for firm matches. A row's size may be missing; if present it is once, few, many or a size class.

d_call clone_size j_call v_call cdr3_aa cdr3_nt
NA few TRBJ1-2 TRBV10-3 CAIVGSAGGYTF TGTGCCATAGTTGGATCGGCTGGTGGCTACACCTTC
NA few TRBJ2-7 TRBV10-3 CAISGGPHEQYF TGTGCCATCAGTGGCGGTCCCCACGAGCAGTACTTC
TRBD1 NA TRBJ2-3 TRBV5-1 CASRLGTASTDTQYF TGCGCCAGCAGGCTTGGGACAGCGAGCACAGATACGCAGTATTTT
TRBD2 NA TRBJ2-1 TRBV5-1 CASSPTSGGAPYNEQFF TGCGCCAGCAGCCCGACTAGCGGGGGGGCACCCTACAATGAGCAGTTCTTC
TRBD1 NA TRBJ1-2 TRBV28 CASATGGAILGYTF TGTGCCAGCGCCACAGGGGGCGCGATTCTGGGCTACACCTTC
TRBD2 NA TRBJ2-5 TRBV27 CASSFTGGPVEQHF TGTGCCAGCAGTTTCACGGGAGGGCCCGTCGAGCAGCACTTC
NA NA TRBJ1-5 TRBV6-1 CASSQRPGGNQPQHF TGTGCCAGCAGCCAACGTCCAGGGGGCAATCAGCCCCAGCATTTT
NA NA TRBJ2-1 TRBV4-1 CASSQEPGSSHNEQFF TGCGCCAGCAGCCAAGAACCGGGCAGCTCCCACAATGAGCAGTTCTTC
NA NA TRBJ1-2 TRBV29-1 CSVEVGGYGGYTF TGCAGCGTTGAAGTGGGGGGATATGGAGGCTACACCTTC
NA NA TRBJ2-7 TRBV10-3 CAISQLEKYEQYF TGTGCCATCAGTCAATTGGAAAAATACGAGCAGTACTTC
NA NA TRBJ2-2 TRBV5-1 CASSLDHLGELFF TGCGCCAGCAGCTTAGATCATCTCGGGGAGCTGTTTTTT
NA few TRBJ1-2 TRBV6-5 CASRRDAGQNYGYTF TGTGCCAGCAGGAGAGATGCAGGGCAGAACTATGGCTACACCTTC
NA NA TRBJ1-3 TRBV6-5 CASKRMGSGNTIYF TGTGCCAGCAAAAGAATGGGGTCTGGAAACACCATATATTTT
TRBD1 NA TRBJ1-1 TRBV5-4 CASSWKGQGDLF TGTGCCAGCAGCTGGAAAGGACAGGGGGATCTCTTT
NA NA TRBJ1-1 TRBV29-1 CSISLNTEAFF TGCAGCATATCCTTGAACACTGAAGCTTTCTTT
NA few TRBJ1-2 TRBV5-5 CASSFWGPYGYTF TGTGCCAGCAGCTTTTGGGGGCCCTATGGCTACACCTTC